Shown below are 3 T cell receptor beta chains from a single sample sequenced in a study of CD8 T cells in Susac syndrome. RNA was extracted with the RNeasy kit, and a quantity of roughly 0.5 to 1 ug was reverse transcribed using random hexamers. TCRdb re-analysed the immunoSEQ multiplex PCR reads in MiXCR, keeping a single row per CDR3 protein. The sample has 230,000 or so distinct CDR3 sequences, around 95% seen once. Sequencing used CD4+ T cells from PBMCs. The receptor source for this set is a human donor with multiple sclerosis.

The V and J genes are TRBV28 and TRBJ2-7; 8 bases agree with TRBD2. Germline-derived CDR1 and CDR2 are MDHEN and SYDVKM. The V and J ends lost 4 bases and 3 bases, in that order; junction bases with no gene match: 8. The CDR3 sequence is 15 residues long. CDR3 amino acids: CASSSPGGDLYEQYF. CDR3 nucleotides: TGTGCCAGCAGTTCCCCGGGGGGGGATCTCTACGAGCAGTACTTC.

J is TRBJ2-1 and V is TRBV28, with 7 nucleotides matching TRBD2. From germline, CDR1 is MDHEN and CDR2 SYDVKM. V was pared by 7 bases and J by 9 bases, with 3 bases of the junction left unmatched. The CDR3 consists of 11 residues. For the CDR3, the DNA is TGTGCCAGCACCGGGGGGAGTGAGCAGTTCTTC. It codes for CASTGGSEQFF.

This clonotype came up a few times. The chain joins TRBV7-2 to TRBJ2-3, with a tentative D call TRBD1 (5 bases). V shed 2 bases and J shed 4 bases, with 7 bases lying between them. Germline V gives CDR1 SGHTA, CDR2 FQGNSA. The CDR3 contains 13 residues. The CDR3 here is CASSLRGSDTQYF. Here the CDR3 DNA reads TGTGCCAGCAGCTTAAGGGGCTCAGATACGCAGTATTTT.